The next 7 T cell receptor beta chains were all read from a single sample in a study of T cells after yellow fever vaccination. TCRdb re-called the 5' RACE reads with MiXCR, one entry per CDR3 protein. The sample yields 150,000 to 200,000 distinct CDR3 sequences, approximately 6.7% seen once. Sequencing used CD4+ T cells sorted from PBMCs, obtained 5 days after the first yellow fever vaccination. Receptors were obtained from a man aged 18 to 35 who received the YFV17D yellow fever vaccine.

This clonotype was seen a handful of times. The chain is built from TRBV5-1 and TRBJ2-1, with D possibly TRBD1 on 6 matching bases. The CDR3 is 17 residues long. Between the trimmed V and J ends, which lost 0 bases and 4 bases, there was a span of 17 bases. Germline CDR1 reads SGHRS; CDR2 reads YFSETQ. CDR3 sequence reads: CASSLGLRGTPYNEQFF. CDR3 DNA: TGCGCCAGCAGCTTGGGGTTAAGGGGGACGCCGTACAATGAGCAGTTCTTC.

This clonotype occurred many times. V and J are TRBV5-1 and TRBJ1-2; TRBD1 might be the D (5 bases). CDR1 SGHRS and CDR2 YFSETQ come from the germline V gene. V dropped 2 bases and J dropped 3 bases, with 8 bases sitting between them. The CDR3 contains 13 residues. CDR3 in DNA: TGCGCCAGCAGCTTAGGGGAACACTATGGCTACACCTTC. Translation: CASSLGEHYGYTF.

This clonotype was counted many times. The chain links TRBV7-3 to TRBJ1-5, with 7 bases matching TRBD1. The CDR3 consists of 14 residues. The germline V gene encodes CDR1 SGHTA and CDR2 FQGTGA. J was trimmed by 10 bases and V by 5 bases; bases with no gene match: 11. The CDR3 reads CASSPDPGGGPQHF. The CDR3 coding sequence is TGTGCCAGCAGCCCTGACCCAGGGGGTGGACCCCAGCATTTT.

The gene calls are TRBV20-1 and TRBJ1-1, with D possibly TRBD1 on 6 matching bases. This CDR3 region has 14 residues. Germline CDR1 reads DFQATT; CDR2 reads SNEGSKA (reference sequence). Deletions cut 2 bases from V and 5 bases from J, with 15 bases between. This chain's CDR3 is CSARSWTVGTEAFF. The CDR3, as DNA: TGCAGTGCTAGATCCTGGACAGTGGGAACTGAAGCTTTCTTT.

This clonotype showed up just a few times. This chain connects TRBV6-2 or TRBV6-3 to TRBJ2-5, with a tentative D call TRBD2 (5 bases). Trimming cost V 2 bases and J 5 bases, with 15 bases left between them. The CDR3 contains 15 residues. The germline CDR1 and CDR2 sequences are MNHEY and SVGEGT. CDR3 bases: TGTGCCAGCAGTTACCCGGGATCCCTCGCCGAGACCCAGTACTTC. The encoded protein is CASSYPGSLAETQYF.

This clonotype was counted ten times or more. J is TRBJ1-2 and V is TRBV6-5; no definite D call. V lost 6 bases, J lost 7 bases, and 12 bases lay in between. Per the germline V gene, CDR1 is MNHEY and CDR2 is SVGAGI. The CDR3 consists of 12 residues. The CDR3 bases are TGTGCCAGCAGCCCACGCGGGCTTGGCTACACCTTC. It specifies CASSPRGLGYTF.

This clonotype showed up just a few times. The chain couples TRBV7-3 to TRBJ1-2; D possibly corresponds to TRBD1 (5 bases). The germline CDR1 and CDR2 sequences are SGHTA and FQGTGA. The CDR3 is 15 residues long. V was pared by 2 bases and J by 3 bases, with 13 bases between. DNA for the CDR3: TGTGCCAGCAGCTTAGTACCAGGGAAGGACTATGGCTACACCTTC. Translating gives CASSLVPGKDYGYTF.